This T cell receptor beta chain came from a study of cytomegalovirus exposure and HLA in healthy donors. The PCR used 60 Vbeta and 13 Jbeta primers. Clones were sequenced by immunoSEQ multiplex PCR, and TCRdb holds only the in-frame ones, with some missing. The sample includes around 170,000 clones, around 80% seen only once; the top ten take approximately 1.3%. This clone was found a few times. Specimen: PBMCs. This receptor was obtained from a girl between 10 and 17 years old in good health and CMV-seropositive.

The DNA of the CDR3 is TGTGCCAGCAGCCTGACCACAGGGGGCGCAAGCAATCAGCCCCAGCATTTT. Translating it yields CASSLTTGGASNQPQHF. The chain recombines TRBV5-8 with TRBJ1-5; 9 positions agree with TRBD1. The J segment lost 1 base and the V segment lost 4 bases, leaving 9 bases of the junction unmatched. The CDR3 is made up of 17 amino acids. Germline CDR1 SGHTS, CDR2 YDEGEE.